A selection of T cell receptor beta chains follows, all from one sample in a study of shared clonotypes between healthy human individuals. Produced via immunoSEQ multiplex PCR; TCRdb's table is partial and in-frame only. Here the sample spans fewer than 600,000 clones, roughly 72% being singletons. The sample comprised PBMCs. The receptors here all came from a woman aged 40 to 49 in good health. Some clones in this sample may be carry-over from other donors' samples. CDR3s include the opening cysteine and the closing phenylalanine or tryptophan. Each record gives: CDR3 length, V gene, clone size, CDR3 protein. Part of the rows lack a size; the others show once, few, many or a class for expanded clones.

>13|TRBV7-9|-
CASTFSGDTEAFF
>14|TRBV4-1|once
CASSHEGSTDTQYF
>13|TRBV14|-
CASSQDEEETQYF
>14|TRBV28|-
CASSSLMTGGELFF
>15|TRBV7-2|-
CASSLTSQGPGELFF
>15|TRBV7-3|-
CASSTTGLTTDTQYF
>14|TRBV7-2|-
CASSLNTVLDGYTF
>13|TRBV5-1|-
CASSTRDYHEQYF
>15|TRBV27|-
CASSLTSGSYNEKFF
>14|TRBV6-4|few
CASSEREGTDTQYF
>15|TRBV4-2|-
CASSEEEAGPAPQHF
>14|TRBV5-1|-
CASHWAGGGDTQYF
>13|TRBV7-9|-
CASRVSGSGELFF
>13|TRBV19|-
CASSSQGNTEAFF
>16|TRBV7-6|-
CASNTRSDREANEQFF
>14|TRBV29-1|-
CSVVGQGGRDGYTF
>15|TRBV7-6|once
CASRPLAGDTGELFF
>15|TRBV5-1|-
CASSPWTGPNYGYTF
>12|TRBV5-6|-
CASSTPYNEQFF
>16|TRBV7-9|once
CASSSGWLSGANVLTF
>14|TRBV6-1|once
CASTPGGGGEKLFF
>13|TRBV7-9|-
CASSLAPGDEQYF
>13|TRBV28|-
CASSPRWKETQYF
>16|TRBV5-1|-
CASSALTGTGGYEQYF
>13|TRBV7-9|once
CASSLGGEDTQYF
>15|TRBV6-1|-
CASSERGTGFTEAFF
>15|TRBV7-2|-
CASSPGLAGAKTQYF
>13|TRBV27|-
CASSLSELDEQFF
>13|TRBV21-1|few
CASSKDRNTEAFF
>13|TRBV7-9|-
CASSLGLQETQYF
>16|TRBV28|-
CASNPRDRGHDQPQHF
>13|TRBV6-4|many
CASSDGTGGGYTF
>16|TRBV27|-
CASSPRGSGSSYEQYF
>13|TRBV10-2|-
CASGRDFTYEQYF
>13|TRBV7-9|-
CASSSGGRAEAFF
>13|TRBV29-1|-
CSVADTSGNTIYF
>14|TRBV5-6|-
CASSLATGTDTQYF
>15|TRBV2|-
CASSTDRAGANVLTF
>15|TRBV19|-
CASSRQSGAFYEQYF
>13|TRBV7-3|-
CASSLLGPYGYTF
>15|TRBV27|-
CASRSAQGGITEAFF
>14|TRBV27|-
CASSRTSGVDEQFF
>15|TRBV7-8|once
CASSLRERGGHEQYF
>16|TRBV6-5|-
CASSYSWDRVQDTQYF
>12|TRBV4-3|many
CASSHLGDTQYF
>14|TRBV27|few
CASSLGTGRYEQYF
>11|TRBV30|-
CAWSAGYGYTF
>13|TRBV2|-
CASRDSFNQPQHF
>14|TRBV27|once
CASSFEAANEKLFF
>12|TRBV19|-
CASTVSGSTIYF
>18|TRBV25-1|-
CASGKGLAGGPGTGELFF